This T cell receptor beta chain was identified in a study of blood T cell repertoires in COVID-19. Background on the study: T cells, B-cell-depleted T cells, or PBMCs supplied cDNA or gDNA.

V trimming: 4 bases; J trimming: 5 bases; junction bases outside the gene matches: 4. This CDR3 comprises 14 residues. Germline V gives CDR1 ENHRY, CDR2 SYGVKD. Per the original methods: Reference gene primers were amplified, and this amplification served to estimate nucleated cell counts. Only in-frame clones appear in the TCRdb table, and some are missing; sequencing was by immunoSEQ multiplex PCR. V, J and clone size reflect that table, while D and trimming were determined from the DNA. The sample yields a few hundred thousand clones, around 87% seen once. Seattle participants joined during active infection and were tracked over time.

The TCR sequence derives from a woman in her fifties or sixties with COVID-19, enrolled during active disease. Sequences were obtained from peripheral blood. The chain employs TRBV10-3 and TRBJ1-5; 8 bases match TRBD1. CDR3 in DNA: TGTGCCATCAGTGGGGACAGGTCTCATCAGCCCCAGCATTTT. Its translation is CAISGDRSHQPQHF.